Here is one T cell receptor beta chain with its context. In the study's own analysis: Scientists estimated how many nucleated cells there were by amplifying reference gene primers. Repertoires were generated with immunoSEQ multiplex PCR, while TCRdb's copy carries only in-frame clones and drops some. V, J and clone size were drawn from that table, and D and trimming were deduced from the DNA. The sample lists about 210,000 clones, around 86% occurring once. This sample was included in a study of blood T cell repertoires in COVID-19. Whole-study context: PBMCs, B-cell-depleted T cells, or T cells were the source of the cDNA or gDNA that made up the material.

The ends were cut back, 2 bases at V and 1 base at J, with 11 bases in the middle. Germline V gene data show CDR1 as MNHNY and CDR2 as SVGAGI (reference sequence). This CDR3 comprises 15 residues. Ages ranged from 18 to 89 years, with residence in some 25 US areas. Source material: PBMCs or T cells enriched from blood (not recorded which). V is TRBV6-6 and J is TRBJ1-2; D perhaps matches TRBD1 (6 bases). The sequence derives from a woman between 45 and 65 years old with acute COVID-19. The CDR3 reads CASSYRGGLNYGYTF. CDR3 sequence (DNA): TGTGCCAGCAGTTACCGGGGGGGCCTTAACTATGGCTACACCTTC.